This T cell receptor (beta chain) comes out of a study of OX40 agonist ivuxolimab in advanced cancers. The V end lost 2 bases, the J end lost 7 bases, and 3 bases lay between the germline ends. Germline V gene data show CDR1 as KGHSH and CDR2 as LQKENI. The CDR3 sequence is 11 residues long. Libraries were prepared by immunoSEQ multiplex PCR; TCRdb keeps only in-frame clonotypes and omits some of them. This repertoire shows 55,000 to 75,000 clones, roughly 85% found once; its top ten account for about 0.7%. This receptor was identified in an adult with an advanced solid tumor such as melanoma, head and neck, liver or kidney cancer. The chain is built from TRBV18 and TRBJ2-1; D ambiguous. The sequenced sample was CD4+ or CD8+ T cells sorted from blood, obtained in a trial of the OX40 agonist ivuxolimab. The CDR3 protein is CASSPGNEQFF. In DNA, the CDR3 is TGTGCCAGCTCACCAGGGAATGAGCAGTTCTTC. Together with reference TRBV18 and TRBJ2-1, the CDR3 gives the full variable domain: NAGVMQNPRHLVRRRGQEARLRCSPMKGHSHVYWYRQLPEEGLKFMVYLQKENIIDESGMPKERFSAEFPKEGPSILRIQQVVRGDSAAYFCASSPGNEQFFGPGTRLTVL.